The text below deals with one TCR beta chain. Its antigen is not identified. Those who donated were healthy HIV-negative adults, with no recent acute infections or vaccinations reported. This record belongs to a study of shared clonotypes between healthy human individuals. Overall study results and limits: Clonotypes which were not shared had lower generation probabilities than clonotypes that all four donors shared. The study's rarefaction showed incomplete sorted-subset sequencing despite large depth.

Clones were sequenced by immunoSEQ multiplex PCR, and TCRdb holds only the in-frame ones, with some missing. This sample yields roughly 720,000 clones, of which around 90% are seen a single time; about a third belongs to the top ten. This CDR3 comprises 14 residues. The junction had 4 bases not matched to a gene; V was cut back by 5 bases and J by 3 bases. Looked up from germline, CDR1 is SGHRS and CDR2 is YFSETQ. J is TRBJ2-7 and V is TRBV5-1, with 11 bases matching TRBD2. The sample comprised memory CD8+ T cells from PBMCs. As to subset: CD45RO+ cells pooled with CCR7-negative TemRA cells. The sequence derives from a man in his late teens or twenties in good health. Some clones in this sample may be carry-over from other donors' samples. The CDR3: CASRLGLAGYEQYF. The CDR3 DNA sequence: TGCGCCAGCAGACTTGGACTAGCGGGCTACGAGCAGTACTTC.